This T cell receptor beta chain emerged from a study of molecular identifiers for immune sequencing clone quantification. The sample holds a few counts of this clonotype. Its antigen remains unidentified. The germline CDR1 and CDR2 sequences are SGHTA and FQGNSA. Trimming at V came to 4 bases and at J to 6 bases, leaving 14 bases not matched to a gene. This CDR3 has 16 amino acids. Broader study findings: Clones above 20 RNA copies contained over 97% of effector molecules and under 1% of naive molecules.

It was with previously described methods and listed TCR primers that bulk TCR libraries were made. TCRdb analysed the PCR reads with MiXCR anew, one entry per CDR3 protein. The sample consists of approximately 550,000 distinct CDR3 sequences, about 22% of them appearing once. The naive CD8 libraries originated from between roughly 17,000 and 1,000,000 sorted cells and drew on 10%, 30% or 50% RNA. Naive CD8 T cells were sorted, and the gate applied was CD8+CD4-CCR7+CD45RA+. The sample comprised naive CD8+ T cells from blood, with Jurkat cell RNA spiked in. Documented subset: FACS-sorted CD8+CD4-CCR7+CD45RA+ naive T cells. This chain connects TRBV7-2 to TRBJ2-5; 7 bases map to TRBD1. The sequence came from a human donor in good health. Some libraries in this study had Jurkat cell RNA spiked in. CDR3 sequence reads: CASSSPTSTGSKTQYF. Here the CDR3 DNA reads TGTGCCAGCAGCTCCCCCACATCGACAGGGTCAAAGACCCAGTACTTC.